The 20 T cell receptor beta chains below all came from one sample that was sequenced in a study of blood T cell repertoires in COVID-19. Measured with immunoSEQ multiplex PCR; TCRdb has only the in-frame clones, and not every one. The sample records approximately 500,000 clones, 70% to 90% being singletons. The sequenced material came from peripheral blood. These receptors all stem from a human donor in a cohort sampled during active COVID-19.

This rearrangement joins TRBV6-6 to TRBJ2-7; 7 bases agree with TRBD2. The CDR3 loop spans 16 amino acids. The germline gives CDR1 MNHNY, CDR2 SVGAGI (reference sequence). The junction had 7 bases not matched to a gene; V was cut back by 2 bases and J by 0 bases. CDR3 residues: CASSYVISGTSYEQYF. The DNA for the CDR3 is TGTGCCAGCAGTTACGTTATAAGCGGGACCTCCTACGAGCAGTACTTC.

This clone was detected once. The CDR3 nucleotides read TGTGCCAGCAGCTGGGACAGGGACTATGGCTACACCTTC. This translates into CASSWDRDYGYTF. J is TRBJ1-2 and V is TRBV5-4; 9 nucleotides match TRBD1. With V trimmed by 3 bases and J by 3 bases, 0 bases remained unmatched. CDR3 length: 13 amino acids. From germline, CDR1 is SGHNT and CDR2 YYREEE (reference sequence).

The chain uses TRBV30 and TRBJ1-6; 10 bases fit TRBD1. J was trimmed by 8 bases and V by 0 bases; bases with no gene match: 4. Germline lookup yields CDR1 GTSNPN and CDR2 SVGIG (reference sequence). The CDR3 is made up of 15 amino acids. The CDR3 coding sequence is TGTGCCTGGAGTGTCCCGGGACAGGGGTATTCACCCCTCCACTTT. Translated, it gives CAWSVPGQGYSPLHF.

The chain combines TRBV18 with TRBJ2-5, with 11 nucleotides matching TRBD2. CDR1 KGHSH and CDR2 LQKENI come from the germline V gene. V shed 6 bases, J shed 0 bases, and the junction held 3 bases outside the gene matches. The CDR3 spans 15 residues. In DNA form, the CDR3 reads TGTGCCAGCTCGGCGGGACTAGCGGACCAAGAGACCCAGTACTTC. Translating gives CASSAGLADQETQYF.

The V call is TRBV25-1, the J call TRBJ1-2; D ambiguous. Trimming took 3 bases from V and 1 from J, leaving 12 bases between them. The germline gives CDR1 MGHDK, CDR2 SYGVNS. The CDR3 is made up of 15 amino acids. This CDR3 reads CASSDGETRNYGYTF. The CDR3 bases are TGTGCCAGCAGTGATGGGGAGACCCGTAACTATGGCTACACCTTC.

This chain's CDR3 is CASSPGQAPNQPQHF. DNA of the CDR3: TGTGCCAGCAGTCCGGGACAGGCCCCCAATCAGCCCCAGCATTTT. The chain uses TRBV6-2 or TRBV6-3 and TRBJ1-5; TRBD1 aligns across 8 bases. Looked up from germline, CDR1 is MNHEY and CDR2 is SVGEGT. The CDR3 has 15 amino acids. Trimming took 5 bases from V and 3 from J; bases not matched to a gene: 6.

The chain carries TRBV6-5 and TRBJ1-1, with TRBD1 identical over 8 bases. The CDR3 has 12 amino acids. Trimming cost V 4 bases and J 12 bases; bases outside gene matches: 7. In germline, CDR1 is MNHEY, CDR2 SVGAGI. The CDR3 region is CASSSTGGGTFF. The CDR3 DNA follows: TGTGCCAGCAGTTCCACAGGGGGAGGGACTTTCTTT.

As for this clone: A junction end diverges from the germline sequence, so it may reflect a read error. The chain has TRBV3-1 (or the pseudogene TRBV3-2) and TRBJ1-6, with D hard to call. From germline, CDR1 is LGHDT and CDR2 YNNKEL (reference sequence). The CDR3 is 12 residues long. The CDR3, as DNA: TGTGCCAGCAGCCCCCCTAATTCGCCCCTCCACTTT. This codes for CASSPPNSPLHF.

This clone has a single count. The rearrangement uses TRBV11-2 and TRBJ1-4; 7 nucleotides match TRBD1. CDR1 is SGHAT, CDR2 FQNNGV, per germline. The CDR3 totals 15 residues. V shed 4 bases and J 5 bases; nucleotides not matched to a gene: 7. The CDR3 nucleotides read TGTGCCAGCAGCTGGGACAGTGGATTAAATGAAAAACTGTTTTTT. Amino acid sequence: CASSWDSGLNEKLFF. Supplemented by reference TRBV11-2 and TRBJ1-4, the full variable domain reads EAGVAQSPRYKIIEKRQSVAFWCNPISGHATLYWYQQILGQGPKLLIQFQNNGVVDDSQLPKDRFSAERLKGVDSTLKIQPAKLEDSAVYLCASSWDSGLNEKLFFGSGTQLSVL.

This clone appeared a few times. J is TRBJ2-7 and V is TRBV15, with 7 positions matching TRBD1. CDR1 and CDR2 (germline): LNHNV, YYDKDF (reference sequence). The CDR3 extends over 12 amino acids. J lost 10 bases, V lost 4 bases, and 7 bases had no gene match. The CDR3 sequence is CATSITGVGQYF. For the CDR3, the DNA is TGTGCCACCAGCATAACAGGGGTAGGTCAGTACTTC. Full variable domain (missing parts from reference TRBV15 and TRBJ2-7): DAMVIQNPRYQVTQFGKPVTLSCSQTLNHNVMYWYQQKSSQAPKLLFHYYDKDFNNEADTPDNFQSRRPNTSFCFLDIRSPGLGDTAMYLCATSITGVGQYFGPGTRLTVT.

The V and J genes are TRBV5-1 and TRBJ2-3, with D perhaps matching TRBD2 (6 bases). CDR3 length: 15 residues. The V end lost 4 bases, the J end lost 0 bases, and 12 bases lay between the germline ends. Germline V gives CDR1 SGHRS, CDR2 YFSETQ. The chain's CDR3 is CASSGGGTSTDTQYF. The DNA for the CDR3 is TGCGCCAGCAGCGGCGGCGGGACTAGCACAGATACGCAGTATTTT.

Comment on this clone: An end of the junction differs from the germline gene, which may be a read error. The chain is built from TRBV7-7 and TRBJ2-7, with 12 nucleotides matching TRBD1. This CDR3 comprises 15 residues. CDR1 and CDR2 from the germline V gene are SSHAT and FNYEAQ (reference sequence). The CDR3 DNA sequence: TGTGCTAGCAGCTTAGCGGGACAGGGGGCATACGAGCAGTACTTC. It specifies CASSLAGQGAYEQYF.

The chain has TRBV6-4 and TRBJ2-1; a possible D gene is TRBD1 (5 bases). Germline loops: CDR1 MRHNA, CDR2 SNTAGT. The length of the CDR3 is 13 residues. V was pared by 6 bases and J by 6 bases, with 12 bases between. CDR3 in amino acids: CASSPTRANEQFF. The CDR3 DNA is TGTGCCAGCAGCCCTACCAGGGCCAATGAGCAGTTCTTC.

V and J are TRBV3-1 (or the pseudogene TRBV3-2) and TRBJ2-4; D is unclear. This CDR3 region has 16 residues. Deletions cut 1 base from V and 0 bases from J, with 10 bases between. Germline assignment: CDR1 LGHDT and CDR2 YNNKEL (reference sequence). This CDR3 reads CASSQGYTLAKNIQYF. The CDR3 nucleotides are TGTGCCAGCAGCCAAGGATACACCTTAGCCAAAAACATTCAGTACTTC.

This chain joins TRBV28 and TRBJ2-5, with 7 bases aligning to TRBD2. Unmatched junction bases numbered 8, after V lost 5 bases and J lost 2 bases. There are 15 residues in the CDR3. Per the germline V gene, CDR1 is MDHEN and CDR2 is SYDVKM. The CDR3 sequence: CASSPSGLIQETQYF. CDR3 bases: TGTGCCAGCAGTCCCTCGGGACTAATACAAGAGACCCAGTACTTC.

This clone was seen just once. The chain uses TRBV5-1 and TRBJ2-3; 7 nucleotides align to TRBD2. Germline CDR1 reads SGHRS; CDR2 reads YFSETQ. J gave up 2 bases and V 4 bases, and 10 bases lay outside the gene matches. This CDR3 contains 16 residues. The DNA for the CDR3 is TGCGCCAGCAGCGCGGATGCTAGCGGATTCACAGATACGCAGTATTTT. Protein product: CASSADASGFTDTQYF.

This chain joins TRBV7-8 and TRBJ2-7; tentative D call: TRBD1 (6 bases). Trimming pared 1 base from V and 9 bases from J, leaving 10 bases between. This CDR3 has 12 amino acids. Looked up from germline, CDR1 is SGHVS and CDR2 is FQNEAQ. The CDR3 reads CASSLDRTAQYF. The CDR3, as DNA: TGTGCCAGCAGCTTAGATAGGACAGCGCAGTACTTC.

The chain is built from TRBV20-1 and TRBJ2-3; D is ambiguous. Germline V gene lookup returns CDR1 DFQATT and CDR2 SNEGSKA (reference sequence). V lost 3 bases and J 0 bases, leaving 10 bases between the germline ends. This CDR3 region has 14 residues. As DNA, the CDR3 is TGCAGTGCTAGTTTCCCAACTAGCACAGATACGCAGTATTTT. Residues: CSASFPTSTDTQYF.

The V gene is TRBV10-2, the J gene TRBJ1-6; D unresolved. The germline gives CDR1 WSHSY, CDR2 SAAADI. Deletions cut 1 base from V and 4 bases from J, with 5 bases between. CDR3 length: 14 amino acids. CDR3 region: CASSEFRYNSPLHF. The CDR3 nucleotides read TGCGCCAGCAGTGAGTTCAGATATAATTCACCCCTCCACTTT.

The V gene is TRBV11-2, the J gene TRBJ2-5; 8 bases are a match to TRBD2. CDR1 is SGHAT, CDR2 FQNNGV, per germline. V trimming: 0 bases; J trimming: 12 bases; junction bases outside the gene matches: 12. The CDR3 consists of 15 residues. CDR3 amino acids: CASSLDRSVAGTKYF. CDR3 bases: TGTGCCAGCAGCTTAGATAGGTCGGTAGCGGGGACGAAGTACTTC.